This T cell receptor (beta chain) was retrieved from a study of cytomegalovirus exposure and HLA in healthy donors. Per the germline V gene, CDR1 is LNHDA and CDR2 is SQIVND (reference sequence). V was clipped by 3 bases and J by 2 bases, with 8 bases between them. The CDR3 runs 13 residues. Sequencing was performed with immunoSEQ multiplex PCR; in TCRdb, only in-frame clones are kept and a portion is missing. The sample has around 140,000 clones, about 94% seen once. As for this clone: The target antigen is unknown.

Study conclusions and caveats: Subsequent analysis revealed that first-cohort TCR clusters tended to co-occur in the 110 or so validation repertoires. Specific recognition of CMV antigens was confirmed in vitro for a few chains (all CMV-associated).

The sequenced sample was PBMCs. V gene TRBV19 combines with J gene TRBJ2-7, with D possibly matching TRBD1 (6 bases). The sequence came from a man in his late teens or twenties in good health and CMV-seropositive. CDR3 coding DNA: TGTGCCAGTAGTATCGACAGGACCTACGAGCAGTACTTC. Residues: CASSIDRTYEQYF.